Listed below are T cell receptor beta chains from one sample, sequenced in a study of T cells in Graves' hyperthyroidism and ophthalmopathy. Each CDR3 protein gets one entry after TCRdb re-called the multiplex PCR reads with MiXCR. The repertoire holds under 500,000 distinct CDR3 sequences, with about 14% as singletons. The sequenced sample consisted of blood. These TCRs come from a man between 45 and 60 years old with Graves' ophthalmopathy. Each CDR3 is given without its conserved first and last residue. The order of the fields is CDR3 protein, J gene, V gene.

ASRSPFSQAF	TRBJ1-1	TRBV12-3/TRBV12-4
ASSGTGKNTEAF	TRBJ1-1	TRBV18
ASSGTSGRAPDTQY	TRBJ2-3	TRBV25-1
ASSLNLQTRRYQETQY	TRBJ2-5	TRBV13
ASESTVAQYTDTQY	TRBJ2-3	TRBV7-2
ASSFQAYNEQF	TRBJ2-1	TRBV27
ASSYSMGQILCEQF	TRBJ2-1	TRBV6-5
ASSGSGIYTDTQY	TRBJ2-3	TRBV19
ASSPTSGREYGELF	TRBJ2-2	TRBV6-1
ASASGYSNQPQH	TRBJ1-5	TRBV19
SAITTGQGPRY	TRBJ2-3	TRBV20-1
ASSWGHLNQPQH	TRBJ1-5	TRBV5-8
ASSYSGAGTLF	TRBJ2-2	TRBV6-6
ASSSQTSGRAWETQY	TRBJ2-5	TRBV6-2/TRBV6-3
ASGEWPHGYT	TRBJ1-2	TRBV6-5
ASSYSSGGHEKLF	TRBJ1-4	TRBV28
ASSLDRSGSTGELF	TRBJ2-2	TRBV7-6
ASGYDNEQF	TRBJ2-1	TRBV2
SARDLRRGKF	TRBJ2-1	TRBV20-1
SARGLAGGHGYEQY	TRBJ2-7	TRBV20-1
ASSTTGGNQETQY	TRBJ2-5	TRBV12-3/TRBV12-4
AISHRIRTPLNTEAF	TRBJ1-1	TRBV10-3
ASSRGATGSLNYGYT	TRBJ1-2	TRBV19
ASSQQDYTEAF	TRBJ1-1	TRBV27
ASSRRDSHNSPLH	TRBJ1-6	TRBV7-9
ASSSGQDYEQY	TRBJ2-7	TRBV19
ASSMDAGTVNQPQH	TRBJ1-5	TRBV19
ASSDAGTTDYEQY	TRBJ2-7	TRBV5-1
ASSPTAGDPH	TRBJ2-5	TRBV3-1
ASSLTGSPIDTQY	TRBJ2-3	TRBV11-1
ATSDSQPRVFANTGELF	TRBJ2-2	TRBV24-1
SARDWSGTGGTEAF	TRBJ1-1	TRBV20-1
SVEGPGQGPNEQF	TRBJ2-1	TRBV29-1
SASQGNTEAF	TRBJ1-1	TRBV20-1
ASSRDIASGANVLT	TRBJ2-6	TRBV19
ASGFKGQY	TRBJ2-7	TRBV27
ASSHDGAEQY	TRBJ2-7	TRBV6-1
AIKPTSDSGELF	TRBJ2-2	TRBV10-3
ASSLGALSGYT	TRBJ1-2	TRBV13
AWKQGAGGYT	TRBJ1-2	TRBV30
ASSLAGYNEQF	TRBJ2-1	TRBV11-2
ATSDFAGNSYNEQF	TRBJ2-1	TRBV24-1
ASSFRQGLSYEQY	TRBJ2-7	TRBV12-3/TRBV12-4
ASSSDSRSYNEQF	TRBJ2-1	TRBV11-3
ASSLDRSGSVDEQF	TRBJ2-1	TRBV27
ASSGGLAGGLKETQY	TRBJ2-5	TRBV6-1
ASSPDLASYNSPLH	TRBJ1-6	TRBV19
ASSPGQRYTDTQY	TRBJ2-3	TRBV18
ASSSGTGGTGELF	TRBJ2-2	TRBV5-1
ASSLFLGPYGYT	TRBJ1-2	TRBV28
ASPGGLVNEQF	TRBJ2-1	TRBV6-1
ASSQSKGTGATNEKLF	TRBJ1-4	TRBV3-1
ASSQEQGYGYT	TRBJ1-2	TRBV19
ATSITTSGANNEQF	TRBJ2-1	TRBV10-3